Below, one T cell receptor beta chain is given with its context. Its antigen is unknown. These data come from a study of cytomegalovirus exposure and HLA in healthy donors. General study findings and limits: Among CMV-associated TCR beta chains, most appeared HLA-restricted in a later analysis.

PCR involved 60 Vbeta and 13 Jbeta primers. Sequencing was performed with immunoSEQ multiplex PCR; in TCRdb, only in-frame clones are kept and a portion is missing. Here the sample spans roughly 200,000 clones, around 80% being singletons. CDR1 and CDR2 (germline): MNHNS, SASEGT. The CDR3 loop spans 13 amino acids. Trimming at V came to 6 bases and at J to 3 bases, leaving 4 bases not matched to a gene. Input material: PBMCs. The rearrangement links TRBV6-1 to TRBJ1-1; 7 nucleotides agree with TRBD1. This TCR was sampled from a middle-aged man in good health and CMV-seropositive. The CDR3, as DNA: TGTGCCAGCAGCCGACAGGGACACACTGAAGCTTTCTTT. This gives the protein CASSRQGHTEAFF.